These 10 T cell receptor beta chains originate from one sample sequenced in a study of control samples from healthy donors and cancer patients. Libraries were prepared by immunoSEQ multiplex PCR; TCRdb keeps only in-frame clonotypes and omits some of them. This table has about 71,000 clones, 89% appearing once. Sequencing used PBMCs. The receptors come from a man aged 55 to 70 with lung cancer.

The sample holds one count of this clone. The chain carries TRBV6-4 and TRBJ2-3; D may be TRBD1 (5 bases). Germline V gene data show CDR1 as MRHNA and CDR2 as SNTAGT. V lost 8 bases and J 5 bases, leaving 14 bases between the germline ends. The CDR3 totals 13 residues. The CDR3 loop is CASSAGKGDTQYF. CDR3 bases: TGTGCCAGCTCAGCAGGGAAGGGAGATACGCAGTATTTT.

The chain uses TRBV7-3 and TRBJ2-3, with TRBD2 identical over 11 bases. J gave up 0 bases and V 3 bases, and 8 bases lay outside the gene matches. Germline CDR1 and CDR2: SGHTA and FQGTGA. The CDR3 length is 18 residues. CDR3 nucleotides: TGTGCCAGCAGCTTCGGGACTAGCGGTTTTCCTAGCACAGATACGCAGTATTTT. This codes for CASSFGTSGFPSTDTQYF.

The chain has TRBV30 and TRBJ1-2; weak D call: TRBD1 (6 bases). This CDR3 is 14 amino acids long. Germline V gene sequence: CDR1 GTSNPN, CDR2 SVGIG (reference sequence). V lost 1 base to trimming and J lost 7 bases, with 16 bases between them. The CDR3 region is CAWSERGGSGGYTF. The CDR3 bases are TGTGCCTGGAGTGAGAGAGGGGGATCCGGTGGCTACACCTTC.

This chain connects TRBV9 to TRBJ2-3; 8 bases are a match to TRBD2. Germline assignment: CDR1 SGDLS and CDR2 YYNGEE. V was pared by 0 bases and J by 3 bases, with 9 bases of the junction left unmatched. The CDR3 has 17 residues. The CDR3 spells CASSVGVGLDLTDTQYF. Written as DNA, the CDR3 is TGTGCCAGCAGCGTAGGTGTGGGACTAGATTTAACAGATACGCAGTATTTT. Supplemented by reference TRBV9 and TRBJ2-3, the full variable domain reads DSGVTQTPKHLITATGQRVTLRCSPRSGDLSVYWYQQSLDQGLQFLIQYYNGEERAKGNILERFSAQQFPDLHSELNLSSLELGDSALYFCASSVGVGLDLTDTQYFGPGTRLTVL.

The chain links TRBV5-8 to TRBJ1-1; possible D gene TRBD1, 5 bases. Germline CDR1 SGHTS, CDR2 YDEGEE. CDR3 size: 14 residues. The V and J ends lost 3 bases and 3 bases respectively, with 12 bases between them. CDR3 region: CASSWRGFDTEAFF. In DNA, the CDR3 is TGTGCCAGCAGCTGGAGGGGTTTCGACACTGAAGCTTTCTTT.

This chain uses TRBV6-6 with TRBJ2-3; TRBD2 might be the D (6 bases). The CDR3 is 17 amino acids. V lost 5 bases to trimming and J lost 0 bases, with 18 bases between them. CDR1 and CDR2 (germline): MNHNY, SVGAGI (reference sequence). CDR3 DNA sequence: TGTGCCAGCAGTCCAGTGCCGTTAGCGGCTAGCACAGATACGCAGTATTTT. Amino acids: CASSPVPLAASTDTQYF.

This clone appeared a single time. The rearrangement joins TRBV5-1 to TRBJ2-3; 13 bases align to TRBD2. The V segment lost 5 bases and the J segment 3 bases; nucleotides outside the gene matches: 3. The CDR3 contains 15 residues. Germline CDR1 reads SGHRS; CDR2 reads YFSETQ. This CDR3 reads CASRRTSGGTDTQYF. In DNA, the CDR3 is TGCGCCAGCAGACGGACTAGCGGGGGAACAGATACGCAGTATTTT.

The count of this clone is one. This sequence joins TRBV3-1 (or the pseudogene TRBV3-2) and TRBJ1-3; D call uncertain. Germline assignment: CDR1 LGHDT and CDR2 YNNKEL (reference sequence). V lost 1 base and J lost 7, with 5 bases in between. The CDR3 loop spans 12 amino acids. CDR3 sequence (DNA): TGTGCCAGCAGCCAAGTCCGTAACACCATATATTTT. This encodes CASSQVRNTIYF.

V gene TRBV7-9 combines with J gene TRBJ1-2; unclear D gene. Germline V gene sequence: CDR1 SEHNR, CDR2 FQNEAQ (reference sequence). V lost 0 bases and J lost 3, with 8 bases in between. CDR3 length: 14 residues. This CDR3 reads CASSLALADYGYTF. The CDR3 bases are TGTGCCAGCAGCTTAGCGCTGGCAGACTATGGCTACACCTTC.

The rearrangement links TRBV10-3 to TRBJ2-3, with 15 bases identical to TRBD2. CDR1 ENHRY and CDR2 SYGVKD come from the germline V gene. The CDR3 has 16 amino acids. V was clipped by 4 bases and J by 4 bases; unmatched bases: 3. The CDR3 DNA reads TGTGCCATCAGTGGATGGACTAGCGGGGGGGCAGATACGCAGTATTTT. Protein sequence: CAISGWTSGGADTQYF.